Each of the 2 T cell receptor beta chains below was sequenced from the same sample in a study of T cells in Graves' hyperthyroidism and ophthalmopathy. Authors of the study amplified TCR beta CDR3 regions from RNA transcripts. HTBI primers drove first-round RT-PCR of the TCR CDR3. TCRdb analysed the multiplex PCR reads with MiXCR anew, one entry per CDR3 protein. The sample includes around 250,000 distinct CDR3 sequences, about 14% of them seen just once. What was sequenced was blood. The receptors stem from a woman aged 35 to 49 with Graves' hyperthyroidism that later progressed to Graves' ophthalmopathy.

Many counts were recorded for this clonotype. This sequence joins TRBV30 and TRBJ2-1, with TRBD2 as a possible D gene (6 bases). CDR1 is GTSNPN, CDR2 SVGIG, per germline (reference sequence). V was shortened by 5 bases and J by 5 bases, with 16 bases between the two germline ends. The length of the CDR3 is 14 residues. The CDR3 nucleotides are TGTGCCTGGGAGGGACTGGACCTGAACAATGAGCAGTTCTTC. It translates to CAWEGLDLNNEQFF.

V and J are TRBV20-1 and TRBJ2-1, with 10 bases identical to TRBD1. The CDR3 length is 15 residues. With V trimmed by 6 bases and J by 4 bases, 9 bases remained unmatched. CDR1 and CDR2 (germline): DFQATT, SNEGSKA (reference sequence). The CDR3 loop is CSAKAGTGDYNEQFF. The CDR3 DNA reads TGCAGTGCGAAAGCCGGGACAGGGGATTACAATGAGCAGTTCTTC.